This is a list of T cell receptor beta chains from one sample in a study of T cells in localized non-small cell lung cancer. Repertoires were generated with immunoSEQ multiplex PCR, while TCRdb's copy carries only in-frame clones and drops some. Among 35,000 to 40,000 clones listed, around nine tenths were seen once. This material consisted of peripheral blood, taken before any cancer treatment. These receptors came from a woman aged 40 to 75 with stage I lung adenocarcinoma. Each CDR3 is given with its conserved first and last residue. Fields, in order: J gene, V gene, CDR3 length, clone size, D gene, CDR3 DNA, CDR3 protein. A D gene is named only where the DNA matches it firmly. Size tells how often a clone was seen (once, few, many) or the class of an expanded clone, and some rows leave it out.

j_call: TRBJ1-1; v_call: TRBV18; cdr3_length: 15; clone_size: .; d_call: TRBD1; cdr3_nt: TGTGCCAGCTCACCCGGACAGGGGGTAAGGACTGAAGCTTTCTTT; cdr3_aa: CASSPGQGVRTEAFF
j_call: TRBJ1-3; v_call: TRBV28; cdr3_length: 14; clone_size: .; d_call: .; cdr3_nt: TGTGCCAGCAGTTCTCAGGGCTCTGGAAACACCATATATTTT; cdr3_aa: CASSSQGSGNTIYF
j_call: TRBJ2-3; v_call: TRBV10-3; cdr3_length: 15; clone_size: .; d_call: .; cdr3_nt: TGTGCCATCAGTGAGGCCAACACAGGGACAGATACGCAGTATTTT; cdr3_aa: CAISEANTGTDTQYF
j_call: TRBJ1-3; v_call: TRBV6-6; cdr3_length: 14; clone_size: .; d_call: TRBD1; cdr3_nt: TGTGCCAGCAGACGGACAGGAACTGGAAACACCATATATTTT; cdr3_aa: CASRRTGTGNTIYF
j_call: TRBJ2-5; v_call: TRBV27; cdr3_length: 18; clone_size: once; d_call: TRBD2; cdr3_nt: TGTGCCAGCAGTCCCACGACATTTCTAGCGGGCCTCCAAGAGACCCAGTACTTC; cdr3_aa: CASSPTTFLAGLQETQYF
j_call: TRBJ1-2; v_call: TRBV19; cdr3_length: 12; clone_size: once; d_call: .; cdr3_nt: TGTGCCAGTAGCCCCCCGGACTATGGCTACACCTTC; cdr3_aa: CASSPPDYGYTF
j_call: TRBJ2-5; v_call: TRBV2; cdr3_length: 13; clone_size: .; d_call: TRBD1; cdr3_nt: TGTGCCACCTCCGGTCAGGGGGTCGAGACCCAGTACTTC; cdr3_aa: CATSGQGVETQYF
j_call: TRBJ2-3; v_call: TRBV30; cdr3_length: 15; clone_size: .; d_call: .; cdr3_nt: TGTGCCTGGAGTGTCTACGGGACTGGCACAGATACGCAGTATTTT; cdr3_aa: CAWSVYGTGTDTQYF
j_call: TRBJ1-1; v_call: TRBV7-9; cdr3_length: 14; clone_size: once; d_call: TRBD1; cdr3_nt: TGTGCCAGCAGCCTAAGGACAGGTCTCACTGAAGCTTTCTTT; cdr3_aa: CASSLRTGLTEAFF
j_call: TRBJ2-3; v_call: TRBV27; cdr3_length: 13; clone_size: .; d_call: .; cdr3_nt: TGTGCCAGCAGTTTATCCGGCACAGATACGCAGTATTTT; cdr3_aa: CASSLSGTDTQYF
j_call: TRBJ2-7; v_call: TRBV21-1; cdr3_length: 12; clone_size: .; d_call: .; cdr3_nt: TGTGCCAGCAGCAGCGACCGGGACAGGGTTTACTTC; cdr3_aa: CASSSDRDRVYF
j_call: TRBJ2-7; v_call: TRBV9; cdr3_length: 13; clone_size: once; d_call: .; cdr3_nt: TGTGCCAGCAGCGGACAGATATCCTACGAGCAGTACTTC; cdr3_aa: CASSGQISYEQYF
j_call: TRBJ2-3; v_call: TRBV6-5; cdr3_length: 14; clone_size: .; d_call: .; cdr3_nt: TGTGCCAGCGGGGGTTGGTTTGACACAGATACGCAGTATTTT; cdr3_aa: CASGGWFDTDTQYF
j_call: TRBJ2-1; v_call: TRBV5-1; cdr3_length: 12; clone_size: few; d_call: .; cdr3_nt: TGCGCCAGCAGCTCGGGTTACAATGAGCAGTTCTTC; cdr3_aa: CASSSGYNEQFF
j_call: TRBJ2-2; v_call: TRBV5-1; cdr3_length: 16; clone_size: .; d_call: .; cdr3_nt: TGCGCCAGCAGCTTGATCCCACAAGAGCCGACCGGGGAGCTGTTTTTT; cdr3_aa: CASSLIPQEPTGELFF
j_call: TRBJ2-3; v_call: TRBV5-5; cdr3_length: 13; clone_size: once; d_call: .; cdr3_nt: TGTGCCAGCAGCCATACCCTGAAGGATACGCAGTATTTT; cdr3_aa: CASSHTLKDTQYF
j_call: TRBJ1-5; v_call: TRBV28; cdr3_length: 13; clone_size: .; d_call: TRBD1; cdr3_nt: TGTGCCAGCAGCCGGACAGGGGATCAGCCCCAGCATTTT; cdr3_aa: CASSRTGDQPQHF
j_call: TRBJ1-2; v_call: TRBV2; cdr3_length: 13; clone_size: .; d_call: .; cdr3_nt: TGTGCCAGCAGGGCTACTTTCAACTATGGCTACACCTTC; cdr3_aa: CASRATFNYGYTF
j_call: TRBJ2-1; v_call: TRBV28; cdr3_length: 15; clone_size: .; d_call: .; cdr3_nt: TGTGCCAGCAGTTCAGGACAGTGGGACCACAATGAGCAGTTCTTC; cdr3_aa: CASSSGQWDHNEQFF
j_call: TRBJ2-1; v_call: TRBV29-1; cdr3_length: 16; clone_size: .; d_call: TRBD1; cdr3_nt: TGCAGCGTTGCCCGACGACAGGGGGCAGAAGCTGTTGAGCAGTTCTTC; cdr3_aa: CSVARRQGAEAVEQFF
j_call: TRBJ2-3; v_call: TRBV10-3; cdr3_length: 19; clone_size: .; d_call: .; cdr3_nt: TGTGCCATCAGTGAGGAGGACAAGATCAGTTACCAGTCCACAGATACGCAGTATTTT; cdr3_aa: CAISEEDKISYQSTDTQYF
j_call: TRBJ2-5; v_call: TRBV28; cdr3_length: 14; clone_size: .; d_call: .; cdr3_nt: TGTGCCAGCAGGCCCCGACATGGCGTGGAGACCCAGTACTTC; cdr3_aa: CASRPRHGVETQYF
j_call: TRBJ2-1; v_call: TRBV28; cdr3_length: 14; clone_size: .; d_call: .; cdr3_nt: TGTGCCGCCGGGTCGGGGCAGGGATCTATTGAGCAGTTCTTC; cdr3_aa: CAAGSGQGSIEQFF
j_call: TRBJ2-1; v_call: TRBV10-3; cdr3_length: 14; clone_size: .; d_call: TRBD2; cdr3_nt: TGTGCCATCAGTGAGTCCTTAGCGGGAGGGGAGCAGTTCTTC; cdr3_aa: CAISESLAGGEQFF
j_call: TRBJ2-7; v_call: TRBV30; cdr3_length: 13; clone_size: .; d_call: .; cdr3_nt: TGTGCCTGGAGTTGGAGACTCGGGGGCGAGCAGTACTTC; cdr3_aa: CAWSWRLGGEQYF
j_call: TRBJ2-7; v_call: TRBV9; cdr3_length: 15; clone_size: .; d_call: .; cdr3_nt: TGTGCCAGCAGCGTCCAACTAGCCACGCCCTACGAGCAGTACTTC; cdr3_aa: CASSVQLATPYEQYF
j_call: TRBJ2-5; v_call: TRBV6-5; cdr3_length: 15; clone_size: once; d_call: TRBD1; cdr3_nt: TGTGCCAGCAGTTACCCGGACAGGGGGCGAGAGACCCAGTACTTC; cdr3_aa: CASSYPDRGRETQYF
j_call: TRBJ2-1; v_call: TRBV2; cdr3_length: 11; clone_size: .; d_call: .; cdr3_nt: TGTGCCAGCCTACTCAACAATGAGCAGTTCTTC; cdr3_aa: CASLLNNEQFF
j_call: TRBJ1-5; v_call: TRBV7-2; cdr3_length: 15; clone_size: few; d_call: .; cdr3_nt: TGTGCCAGCAGCCAACCTGGACAGCGCAATCAGCCCCAGCATTTT; cdr3_aa: CASSQPGQRNQPQHF
j_call: TRBJ1-5; v_call: TRBV7-2; cdr3_length: 13; clone_size: .; d_call: .; cdr3_nt: TGTGCCAGCAGCGAAGTATGGGATCAGCCCCAGCATTTT; cdr3_aa: CASSEVWDQPQHF
j_call: TRBJ2-1; v_call: TRBV4-1; cdr3_length: 14; clone_size: .; d_call: .; cdr3_nt: TGCGCCAGCAGCCAGCCCCTCGTTCCAAATGAGCAGTTCTTC; cdr3_aa: CASSQPLVPNEQFF
j_call: TRBJ2-1; v_call: TRBV7-3; cdr3_length: 15; clone_size: .; d_call: TRBD2; cdr3_nt: TGTGCCAGCAGCTTGCTAGCGGGAGGGCAGGGTGAGCAGTTCTTC; cdr3_aa: CASSLLAGGQGEQFF
j_call: TRBJ1-1; v_call: TRBV6-6; cdr3_length: 14; clone_size: .; d_call: .; cdr3_nt: TGTGCCAGCTCCCGGCGGGTCCGGGACACTGAAGCTTTCTTT; cdr3_aa: CASSRRVRDTEAFF
j_call: TRBJ2-1; v_call: TRBV18; cdr3_length: 16; clone_size: .; d_call: TRBD1; cdr3_nt: TGTGCCAGCTCACCTCAGGGGGCCTTCTCCTACAATGAGCAGTTCTTC; cdr3_aa: CASSPQGAFSYNEQFF
j_call: TRBJ2-3; v_call: TRBV4-2; cdr3_length: 17; clone_size: .; d_call: .; cdr3_nt: TGTGCCAGCAGCCAAGATGGAGCCGGGAGTGGGGCAGATACGCAGTATTTT; cdr3_aa: CASSQDGAGSGADTQYF
j_call: TRBJ2-7; v_call: TRBV10-3; cdr3_length: 14; clone_size: .; d_call: TRBD2; cdr3_nt: TGTGCCATCAGTGTAGGACTAGCGGGAGACGAGCAGTACTTC; cdr3_aa: CAISVGLAGDEQYF
j_call: TRBJ1-2; v_call: TRBV30; cdr3_length: 13; clone_size: .; d_call: .; cdr3_nt: TGTGCCTGGAGTGTTCGGGGGGGCTATGGCTACACCTTC; cdr3_aa: CAWSVRGGYGYTF
j_call: TRBJ1-2; v_call: TRBV7-6; cdr3_length: 14; clone_size: .; d_call: TRBD1; cdr3_nt: TGTGCCAGCAGCTTAGGACAGGGCCTTGATGGCTACACCTTC; cdr3_aa: CASSLGQGLDGYTF
j_call: TRBJ2-1; v_call: TRBV7-3; cdr3_length: 15; clone_size: once; d_call: TRBD2; cdr3_nt: TGTGCCAGCAGCTTGTGGCTAGCGGTCTACAATGAGCAGTTCTTC; cdr3_aa: CASSLWLAVYNEQFF
j_call: TRBJ1-5; v_call: TRBV19; cdr3_length: 12; clone_size: .; d_call: .; cdr3_nt: TGTGCGACTACGGACAGAAATCAGCCCCAGCATTTT; cdr3_aa: CATTDRNQPQHF
j_call: TRBJ2-3; v_call: TRBV4-2; cdr3_length: 16; clone_size: .; d_call: .; cdr3_nt: TGTGCCAGCAGCCAGGGGGAGCGGGCAGGCACAGATACGCAGTATTTT; cdr3_aa: CASSQGERAGTDTQYF
j_call: TRBJ2-4; v_call: TRBV18; cdr3_length: 15; clone_size: .; d_call: .; cdr3_nt: TGTGCCAGCTCAACGGCACGGGCAGGGAGGAACATTCAGTACTTC; cdr3_aa: CASSTARAGRNIQYF
j_call: TRBJ2-5; v_call: TRBV7-9; cdr3_length: 11; clone_size: .; d_call: .; cdr3_nt: TGTGCCAGCAGCTTTGGAGAGACCCAGTACTTC; cdr3_aa: CASSFGETQYF
j_call: TRBJ2-3; v_call: TRBV19; cdr3_length: 15; clone_size: .; d_call: .; cdr3_nt: TGTGCCAGTAGTAAGGGGAGAGGAATGACAGATACGCAGTATTTT; cdr3_aa: CASSKGRGMTDTQYF
j_call: TRBJ1-5; v_call: TRBV28; cdr3_length: 16; clone_size: .; d_call: .; cdr3_nt: TGTGCCAGCAGCCCACAAAGTGGGATGCCCAATCAGCCCCAGCATTTT; cdr3_aa: CASSPQSGMPNQPQHF
j_call: TRBJ1-1; v_call: TRBV7-6; cdr3_length: 18; clone_size: .; d_call: .; cdr3_nt: TGTGCCAGCAGCCATAGCTACCCAGGGTTGGGCGAGAACACTGAAGCTTTCTTT; cdr3_aa: CASSHSYPGLGENTEAFF
j_call: TRBJ1-1; v_call: TRBV28; cdr3_length: 13; clone_size: once; d_call: .; cdr3_nt: TGTGCCAGCATGCGACCCGCGAACACTGAAGCTTTCTTT; cdr3_aa: CASMRPANTEAFF
j_call: TRBJ1-1; v_call: TRBV30; cdr3_length: 14; clone_size: .; d_call: .; cdr3_nt: TGTGCCTGGAGGACCTGGCGGGGGACGACTGAAGCTTTCTTT; cdr3_aa: CAWRTWRGTTEAFF
j_call: TRBJ2-5; v_call: TRBV7-2; cdr3_length: 13; clone_size: .; d_call: .; cdr3_nt: TGTGCCAGCAGCTTAGCGGTTCGAAGCACCCAGTACTTC; cdr3_aa: CASSLAVRSTQYF
j_call: TRBJ2-5; v_call: TRBV6-5; cdr3_length: 14; clone_size: .; d_call: .; cdr3_nt: TGTGCCAGCAGTTACTCCCTCCAGAAAGAGACCCAGTACTTC; cdr3_aa: CASSYSLQKETQYF
j_call: TRBJ2-5; v_call: TRBV4-2; cdr3_length: 16; clone_size: .; d_call: .; cdr3_nt: TGTGCCAGCAGCCAAGACCGTCCAACGGGACAAGAGACCCAGTACTTC; cdr3_aa: CASSQDRPTGQETQYF
j_call: TRBJ2-3; v_call: TRBV7-9; cdr3_length: 16; clone_size: few; d_call: TRBD2; cdr3_nt: TGTGCCAGCAGCTTATTTCCGGGACTAGGAGGCGATACGCAGTATTTT; cdr3_aa: CASSLFPGLGGDTQYF
j_call: TRBJ1-2; v_call: TRBV5-1; cdr3_length: 13; clone_size: .; d_call: TRBD1; cdr3_nt: TGCGCCAGCAGCTCTGGGACAGGGGATGGCTACACCTTC; cdr3_aa: CASSSGTGDGYTF
j_call: TRBJ2-7; v_call: TRBV5-6; cdr3_length: 16; clone_size: .; d_call: TRBD2; cdr3_nt: TGTGCCAGCAGCCCCGGGACTAGCGGGGACTCCTACGAGCAGTACTTC; cdr3_aa: CASSPGTSGDSYEQYF
j_call: TRBJ2-2; v_call: TRBV7-7; cdr3_length: 13; clone_size: .; d_call: .; cdr3_nt: TGTGCTAGCAGCCGGGACTTGACCGGGGAGCTGTTTTTT; cdr3_aa: CASSRDLTGELFF
j_call: TRBJ1-4; v_call: TRBV2; cdr3_length: 13; clone_size: .; d_call: TRBD1; cdr3_nt: TGTGCCAGCAGGAGGACAGGGAAAGAAAAACTGTTTTTT; cdr3_aa: CASRRTGKEKLFF
j_call: TRBJ2-7; v_call: TRBV19; cdr3_length: 17; clone_size: .; d_call: TRBD1; cdr3_nt: TGTGCCAGTAGCAGATCTCGGACGGGACAGGTGGGCTACGAGCAGTACTTC; cdr3_aa: CASSRSRTGQVGYEQYF
j_call: TRBJ2-5; v_call: TRBV15; cdr3_length: 16; clone_size: .; d_call: .; cdr3_nt: TGTGCCACCAGCAGAGACGTGTGGTCATGGGACGAGACCCAGTACTTC; cdr3_aa: CATSRDVWSWDETQYF
j_call: TRBJ1-4; v_call: TRBV19; cdr3_length: 12; clone_size: .; d_call: .; cdr3_nt: TGTGCCAGTACGCAGGGGCGGGAAAAACTGTTTTTT; cdr3_aa: CASTQGREKLFF
j_call: TRBJ2-1; v_call: TRBV9; cdr3_length: 16; clone_size: .; d_call: TRBD2; cdr3_nt: TGTGCCAGCAGCGTAGGGGGGACTAGCGGGCCAAATGAGCAGTTCTTC; cdr3_aa: CASSVGGTSGPNEQFF